These 20 T cell receptor beta chains were sequenced from one sample in a study of blood T cell repertoires in COVID-19. Repertoires were generated with immunoSEQ multiplex PCR, while TCRdb's copy carries only in-frame clones and drops some. The data contain approximately 130,000 clones, 80% to 90% of them singletons. Sequencing input: peripheral blood. The source of these receptors is a human donor in a cohort sampled during active COVID-19.

This sequence joins TRBV20-1 and TRBJ1-2; D is unclear. Trimming pared 3 bases from V and 10 bases from J, leaving 9 bases between. Germline CDR1 and CDR2: DFQATT and SNEGSKA (reference sequence). The CDR3 is 10 amino acids. This chain's CDR3 is CSASWEPYTF. CDR3 in DNA: TGCAGTGCTAGTTGGGAGCCCTACACCTTC.

This sequence joins TRBV21-1 and TRBJ1-2; the tabulated D call, TRBD1, remains unverified against the DNA. TRBV21-1 constitutes a pseudogene. CDR3 length equals 19 residues. The CDR3 sequence: CASSKVEWTRADENYGYTF. The CDR3 DNA is TGTGCCAGCAGCAAAGTAGAGTGGACCAGGGCAGACGAAAACTATGGCTACACCTTC.

This rearrangement joins TRBV11-3 to TRBJ2-3, with D perhaps matching TRBD1 (6 bases). Germline values: CDR1 SGHNT, CDR2 YENEEA. Trimming removed 4 bases from V and 3 bases from J, with 17 bases in between. The CDR3 covers 16 residues. For the CDR3, the DNA is TGTGCCAGCAGCTCACCGGACAGAGGAAGAACAGATACGCAGTATTTT. As protein: CASSSPDRGRTDTQYF. The full variable domain, rest sourced from reference TRBV11-3 and TRBJ2-3, is EAGVVQSPRYKIIEKKQPVAFWCNPISGHNTLYWYLQNLGQGPELLIRYENEEAVDDSQLPKDRFSAERLKGVDSTLKIQPAELGDSAVYLCASSSPDRGRTDTQYFGPGTRLTVL.

The chain has TRBV14 and TRBJ2-2; 8 bases are a match to TRBD2. Trimming cost V 2 bases and J 0 bases; bases outside gene matches: 2. Per germline, CDR1 SGHDN and CDR2 FVKESK. The CDR3 consists of 16 residues. The CDR3 reads CASSQRAGANTGELFF. The CDR3 bases are TGTGCCAGCAGCCAAAGAGCGGGGGCGAACACCGGGGAGCTGTTTTTT.

The chain couples TRBV19 to TRBJ1-2; 7 bases are shared with TRBD1. CDR3 length equals 13 residues. Germline values: CDR1 LNHDA, CDR2 SQIVND (reference sequence). After removal of 7 bases from V and 4 bases from J, the junction contained 6 bases not matched to a gene. DNA of the CDR3: TGTGCCAGTAACGAACAGGGGTCCTATGGCTACACCTTC. This sequence encodes CASNEQGSYGYTF.

The chain recombines TRBV11-2 with TRBJ1-1; unclear D gene. V was cut by 1 base and J by 3 bases, with 9 bases left in between. This CDR3 is 14 amino acids long. Per germline, CDR1 SGHAT and CDR2 FQNNGV. The CDR3 DNA is TGTGCCAGCAGCTTAGCACCCCGGTACACTGAAGCTTTCTTT. Amino acid sequence: CASSLAPRYTEAFF.

This chain connects TRBV30 to TRBJ2-3, with 11 positions matching TRBD2. The CDR3 is 16 amino acids. Germline CDR1 and CDR2: GTSNPN and SVGIG (reference sequence). Trimming cost V 0 bases and J 10 bases; bases outside gene matches: 12. The CDR3 loop reads CAWSVLFVLAGDPQYF. In DNA, the CDR3 is TGTGCCTGGAGTGTACTCTTCGTACTAGCGGGGGACCCGCAGTATTTT.

The genes are TRBV7-8 and TRBJ2-5, with a possible D match to TRBD2 (6 bases). Trimming removed 4 bases at V and 2 bases at J, with 11 bases between. CDR1 is SGHVS and CDR2 is FQNEAQ in the germline V gene. This CDR3 spans 14 amino acids. CDR3 nucleotide sequence: TGTGCCAGCAGCTCACTGGACTATCAAGAGACCCAGTACTTC. This codes for CASSSLDYQETQYF.

Here the CDR3 DNA reads TGTGCCAGCAGTTTAGTGACAGGGACCATCTACGAGCAGTACTTC. Amino acid sequence: CASSLVTGTIYEQYF. V and J are TRBV27 and TRBJ2-7, with 7 bases lining up with TRBD1. Germline loops: CDR1 MNHEY, CDR2 SMNVEV (reference sequence). This CDR3 has 15 amino acids. Trimming cost V 2 bases and J 3 bases; bases outside gene matches: 7.

The rearrangement joins TRBV12-5 to TRBJ2-1; 7 bases map to TRBD1. The V segment lost 1 base and the J segment 4 bases; nucleotides outside the gene matches: 4. Germline V gives CDR1 LGHNT, CDR2 FRNRAP. This CDR3 region has 15 residues. CDR3 in amino acids: CASGLARDSYNEQFF. The CDR3, as DNA: TGTGCTAGTGGTTTGGCACGGGACAGTTACAATGAGCAGTTCTTC.

For the CDR3, the DNA is TGTGCCAGCAGCTTAGGAGCTCCTAGCACAGATACGCAGTATTTT. Protein product: CASSLGAPSTDTQYF. The chain carries TRBV7-6 and TRBJ2-3; D is unresolved. Germline V gene data show CDR1 as SGHVS and CDR2 as FNYEAQ. V was cut by 1 base and J by 0 bases, with 8 bases left in between. This CDR3 has 15 amino acids.

CDR3: CASSLGGRVETQYF. The CDR3 DNA reads as TGTGCCAGCAGCTTGGGGGGCCGGGTAGAGACCCAGTACTTC. This chain links TRBV5-5 with TRBJ2-5; tentative D call: TRBD1 (5 bases). The CDR3 contains 14 residues. Per germline, CDR1 SGHKS and CDR2 YYEKEE (reference sequence). The V and J ends lost 0 bases and 4 bases respectively, with 10 bases between them.

This rearrangement joins TRBV15 to TRBJ2-2; 9 positions agree with TRBD2. The CDR3 totals 16 residues. Looked up from germline, CDR1 is LNHNV and CDR2 is YYDKDF (reference sequence). V shed 0 bases and J 4 bases; nucleotides not matched to a gene: 3. The CDR3 DNA reads TGTGCCACCAGCAGAGATCTAGCGGGGCTCACCGGGGAGCTGTTTTTT. It translates to CATSRDLAGLTGELFF. Complete variable domain (other parts from reference TRBV15 and TRBJ2-2): DAMVIQNPRYQVTQFGKPVTLSCSQTLNHNVMYWYQQKSSQAPKLLFHYYDKDFNNEADTPDNFQSRRPNTSFCFLDIRSPGLGDTAMYLCATSRDLAGLTGELFFGEGSRLTVL.

The chain recombines TRBV7-3 with TRBJ2-2; perhaps TRBD1 as D (5 bases). CDR1 is SGHTA, CDR2 FQGTGA, per germline. CDR3 length: 14 residues. The V end lost 5 bases, the J end lost 3 bases, and 10 bases lay between the germline ends. The CDR3 DNA sequence: TGTGCCAGCAGCCAATCAGGGTACACCGGGGAGCTGTTTTTT. Its protein is CASSQSGYTGELFF. Filled out from reference TRBV7-3 and TRBJ2-2, the complete variable domain reads GAGVSQTPSNKVTEKGKYVELRCDPISGHTALYWYRQSLGQGPEFLIYFQGTGAADDSGLPNDRFFAVRPEGSVSTLKIQRTERGDSAVYLCASSQSGYTGELFFGEGSRLTVL.

The chain recombines TRBV5-1 with TRBJ2-7; TRBD1 agrees at 9 bases. The length of the CDR3 is 15 residues. Germline CDR1 SGHRS, CDR2 YFSETQ. Trimming removed 3 bases from V and 4 bases from J; junction bases left unmatched: 8. The CDR3 DNA reads TGCGCCAGCAGCTCTGGGACAGGGCGACCGTACGAGCAGTACTTC. Protein product: CASSSGTGRPYEQYF.

The chain carries TRBV5-6 and TRBJ2-5, with D tentatively TRBD1 (5 bases). Trimming removed 5 bases from V and 3 bases from J, with 17 bases in between. Germline loops: CDR1 SGHDT, CDR2 YYEEEE. The CDR3 contains 15 residues. The CDR3 DNA is TGTGCCAGCAGAGGGAAGACAGAATCTAAAGAGACCCAGTACTTC. It translates to CASRGKTESKETQYF.

The chain links TRBV10-3 to TRBJ1-3; D may be TRBD1 (5 bases). CDR3 length: 12 residues. Trimming shortened V by 0 bases and J by 11 bases, and 8 bases separated the two germline ends. Germline assignment: CDR1 ENHRY and CDR2 SYGVKD. The chain's CDR3 is CAISESRGAIYF. CDR3 coding DNA: TGTGCCATCAGTGAGTCAAGGGGCGCCATATATTTT.

The rearrangement joins TRBV29-1 to TRBJ1-2; TRBD1 matches at 8 bases. Trimming cost V 7 bases and J 5 bases; bases outside gene matches: 6. CDR1 and CDR2 from the germline V gene are SQVTM and ANQGSEA. This CDR3 has 12 residues. CDR3 residues: CSALDREYGYTF. CDR3 DNA: TGCAGCGCCTTGGACAGGGAATATGGCTACACCTTC.

The chain uses TRBV2 and TRBJ2-7; maybe TRBD2 (5 bases). Germline V lookup: CDR1 SNHLY, CDR2 FYNNEI. V was pared by 6 bases and J by 0 bases, with 12 bases between. CDR3 length: 14 residues. The CDR3 loop is CASRADVSSYEQYF. The CDR3 DNA reads as TGTGCCAGCAGAGCGGACGTGAGCTCCTACGAGCAGTACTTC.

V is TRBV7-2 and J is TRBJ2-1; TRBD2 is a possible D gene (6 bases). Between the trimmed V and J ends, which lost 5 bases and 12 bases, there was a span of 20 bases. From germline, CDR1 is SGHTA and CDR2 FQGNSA. There are 14 residues in the CDR3. In DNA form, the CDR3 reads TGTGCCAGCAGCCCCCTTCGACTAGAGAACCCGCAGTTCTTC. It translates to CASSPLRLENPQFF.